This is a list of T cell receptor beta chains from one sample in a study of technical replicates of blood from a few donors. Libraries were prepared by immunoSEQ multiplex PCR; TCRdb keeps only in-frame clonotypes and omits some of them. The sample holds 80,000 to 100,000 clones, approximately 96% seen once. Sequencing was carried out using T cells isolated from PBMCs. The source is a human donor in good health. The CDR3 runs from the conserved cysteine through the conserved F or W. The D gene is left open where the match is weak. Clone size, where shown, is once, few, many, or a class for clones that have expanded.

v_call,clone_size,j_call,d_call,cdr3_aa,cdr3_nt
TRBV7-8,NA,TRBJ1-1,NA,CASSWQRQWNTEAFF,TGTGCCAGCAGCTGGCAGCGGCAGTGGAACACTGAAGCTTTCTTT
TRBV11-2,NA,TRBJ2-3,TRBD2,CASSSGTSGPTDTQYF,TGTGCCAGCAGCTCCGGGACTAGCGGCCCCACAGATACGCAGTATTTT
TRBV30,NA,TRBJ1-5,NA,CAWQRSGVDQPQHF,TGTGCCTGGCAGAGGTCCGGGGTGGATCAGCCCCAGCATTTT
TRBV30,NA,TRBJ1-4,NA,CAWSVRYNEKLFF,TGTGCCTGGAGTGTTCGTTATAATGAAAAACTGTTTTTT
TRBV2,NA,TRBJ2-7,NA,CASSEEGYEQYF,TGTGCCAGCAGTGAGGAGGGCTACGAGCAGTACTTC
TRBV6-5,NA,TRBJ1-5,NA,CASSYGSGNQPQHF,TGTGCCAGCAGTTACGGGAGTGGAAATCAGCCCCAGCATTTT
TRBV2,once,TRBJ2-3,NA,CASNGDSRPDTQYF,TGTGCCAGCAACGGAGACAGTAGACCAGATACGCAGTATTTT
TRBV9,NA,TRBJ1-1,TRBD1,CASSPLATGETEAFF,TGTGCCAGCAGCCCGCTAGCAACAGGGGAGACTGAAGCTTTCTTT
TRBV6-5,NA,TRBJ2-5,NA,CASSYSHRETQYF,TGTGCCAGCAGTTACTCGCATCGGGAGACCCAGTACTTC
TRBV19,NA,TRBJ2-5,NA,CASSPYPEEETQYF,TGTGCCAGTAGTCCCTATCCGGAGGAGGAGACCCAGTACTTC
TRBV28,NA,TRBJ2-1,TRBD2,CASSLRSGTTQRQYNEQFF,TGTGCCAGCAGTTTAAGGAGCGGGACCACGCAGAGGCAGTACAATGAGCAGTTCTTC
TRBV19,NA,TRBJ1-5,TRBD1,CASSRTGGQPQHF,TGTGCCAGTAGTAGAACAGGGGGTCAGCCCCAGCATTTT
TRBV6-6,NA,TRBJ1-5,NA,CASSLTWDQPQHF,TGTGCCAGCAGTCTGACATGGGATCAGCCCCAGCATTTT
TRBV5-6,NA,TRBJ1-2,NA,CASTSRAGASYGYTF,TGTGCCAGCACCTCCAGGGCAGGCGCCTCCTATGGCTACACCTTC
TRBV7-9,NA,TRBJ1-2,NA,CASSPDTVGGYTF,TGTGCCAGCAGCCCTGACACGGTGGGTGGCTACACCTTC
TRBV5-4,NA,TRBJ2-7,NA,CASSSRQEQYF,TGTGCCAGCAGCTCCCGACAGGAGCAGTACTTC
TRBV27,NA,TRBJ2-2,TRBD1,CASSRGTGANTGELFF,TGTGCCAGCAGCCGGGGGACAGGGGCCAACACCGGGGAGCTGTTTTTT
TRBV6-1,NA,TRBJ1-2,TRBD1,CASSDYGTDPINYGYTF,TGTGCCAGCAGTGATTACGGGACAGATCCAATTAACTATGGCTACACCTTC
TRBV18,NA,TRBJ2-7,TRBD1,CASSPTGAVFYEQYF,TGTGCCAGCTCACCGACAGGGGCCGTTTTCTACGAGCAGTACTTC
TRBV4-1,NA,TRBJ2-7,NA,CASSQEKESSYEQYF,TGCGCCAGCAGCCAAGAAAAGGAGAGCTCCTACGAGCAGTACTTC
TRBV6-6,few,TRBJ1-1,TRBD1,CASSKGQGLYDTEAFF,TGTGCCAGCAGTAAGGGACAGGGACTATACGACACTGAAGCTTTCTTT
TRBV4-1,once,TRBJ2-1,TRBD2,CASSPGDYYNEQFF,TGCGCCAGCAGCCCTGGGGACTATTACAATGAGCAGTTCTTC
TRBV4-1,NA,TRBJ1-1,NA,CASSQDLRTNTEAFF,TGCGCCAGCAGCCAAGATCTGAGAACGAACACTGAAGCTTTCTTT